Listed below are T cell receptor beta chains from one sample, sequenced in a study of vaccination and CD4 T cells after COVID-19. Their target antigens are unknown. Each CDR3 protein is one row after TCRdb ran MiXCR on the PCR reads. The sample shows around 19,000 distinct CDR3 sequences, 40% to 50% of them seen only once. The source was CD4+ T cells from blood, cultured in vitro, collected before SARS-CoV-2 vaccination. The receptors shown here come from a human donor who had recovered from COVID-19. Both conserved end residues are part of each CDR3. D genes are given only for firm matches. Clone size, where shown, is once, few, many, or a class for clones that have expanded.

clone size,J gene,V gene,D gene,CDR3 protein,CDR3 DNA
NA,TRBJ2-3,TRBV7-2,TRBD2,CASRGTSGATDTQYF,TGTGCCAGCAGGGGAACTAGCGGGGCAACAGATACGCAGTATTTT
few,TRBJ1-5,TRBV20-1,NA,CSARDFGTMGSNQPQHF,TGCAGTGCTAGAGACTTCGGGACGATGGGGAGCAATCAGCCCCAGCATTTT
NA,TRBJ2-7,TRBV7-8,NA,CATGRSGPYEQYF,TGTGCCACCGGGCGTTCAGGGCCCTACGAGCAGTACTTC
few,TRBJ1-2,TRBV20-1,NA,CSAREGVLHNYGYTF,TGCAGTGCTAGAGAGGGAGTCTTACATAACTATGGCTACACCTTC
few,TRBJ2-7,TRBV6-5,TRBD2,CASSYRGVYEQYF,TGTGCCAGCAGTTACCGGGGGGTCTACGAGCAGTACTTC
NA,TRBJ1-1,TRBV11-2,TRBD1,CASSFSQGASTEAFF,TGTGCCAGCAGCTTTTCACAGGGGGCTAGTACTGAAGCTTTCTTT
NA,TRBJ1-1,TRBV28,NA,CASSLQDKLNTEAFF,TGTGCCAGCAGTTTACAAGACAAGCTGAACACTGAAGCTTTCTTT
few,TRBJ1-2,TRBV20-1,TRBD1,CSAKRTGNYGYTF,TGCAGTGCTAAACGGACAGGGAACTATGGCTACACCTTC
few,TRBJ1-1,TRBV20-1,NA,CSARGASQNSEAFF,TGCAGTGCTAGAGGGGCCTCCCAAAATAGTGAAGCTTTCTTT
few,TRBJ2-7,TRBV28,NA,CASSLQGGGHEQYF,TGTGCCAGCAGCCTACAGGGGGGGGGGCACGAGCAGTACTTC
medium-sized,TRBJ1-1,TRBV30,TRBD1,CAWSASRDRRTEAFF,TGTGCCTGGAGTGCTTCTCGGGACAGGAGGACTGAAGCTTTCTTT
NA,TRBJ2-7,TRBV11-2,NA,CASSFLGYYEQYF,TGTGCCAGCAGCTTTCTCGGGTACTACGAGCAGTACTTC
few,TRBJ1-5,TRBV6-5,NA,CASSYSTGPDQPQHF,TGTGCCAGCAGTTACTCAACGGGGCCGGATCAGCCCCAGCATTTT
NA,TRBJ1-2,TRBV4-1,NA,CASSQVPGTATNYGYTF,TGCGCCAGCAGCCAAGTACCCGGGACGGCTACTAACTATGGCTACACCTTC
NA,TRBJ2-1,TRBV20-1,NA,CSASPGTTVGEQFF,TGCAGTGCTAGCCCCGGGACGACCGTCGGTGAGCAGTTCTTC
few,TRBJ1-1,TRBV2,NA,CASSLPGTNTEAFF,TGTGCCAGCAGTCTGCCCGGGACGAACACTGAAGCTTTCTTT
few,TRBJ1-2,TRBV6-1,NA,CASSRGGNYGYTF,TGTGCCAGCAGTCGAGGGGGAAACTATGGCTACACCTTC
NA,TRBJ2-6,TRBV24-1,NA,CATSDNQGSGANVLTF,TGTGCCACCAGTGACAACCAGGGCTCTGGGGCCAACGTCCTGACTTTC
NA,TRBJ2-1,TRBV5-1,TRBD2,CASSGGGGRTSYNEQFF,TGCGCCAGCAGCGGGGGGGGCGGGAGGACTTCCTACAATGAGCAGTTCTTC
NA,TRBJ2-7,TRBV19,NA,CASSIRGRRNEQYF,TGTGCCAGTAGTATCCGAGGGAGAAGGAACGAGCAGTACTTC
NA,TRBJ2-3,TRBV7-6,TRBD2,CASSPSGLAGADTQYF,TGTGCCAGCAGCCCCTCGGGGCTAGCGGGAGCCGATACGCAGTATTTT
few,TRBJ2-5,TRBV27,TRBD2,CASRNSGGGETQYF,TGTGCCAGCAGGAATAGCGGGGGGGGTGAGACCCAGTACTTC
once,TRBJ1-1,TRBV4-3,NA,CASSQDALREAFF,TGCGCCAGCAGCCAAGACGCGCTTAGGGAAGCTTTCTTT
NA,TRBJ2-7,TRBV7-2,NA,CASSFVVGRHEQYF,TGTGCCAGCAGCTTTGTGGTCGGGAGACACGAGCAGTACTTC
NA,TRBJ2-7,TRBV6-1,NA,CASRTGGTGIEQYF,TGTGCCAGCAGGACGGGGGGGACAGGGATCGAGCAGTACTTC
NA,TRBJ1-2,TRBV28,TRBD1,CASSYRGLGYTF,TGTGCCAGCAGTTACAGGGGGCTAGGCTACACCTTC
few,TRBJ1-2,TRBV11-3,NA,CASSFAGTNYGYTF,TGTGCCAGCAGCTTTGCGGGGACAAACTATGGCTACACCTTC
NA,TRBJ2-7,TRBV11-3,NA,CASSFTTGHEQYF,TGTGCCAGCAGCTTCACCACAGGGCACGAGCAGTACTTC
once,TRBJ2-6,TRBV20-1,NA,CSARDSSGANVLTF,TGCAGTGCTAGAGATTCCTCTGGGGCCAACGTCCTGACTTTC
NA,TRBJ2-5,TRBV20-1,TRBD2,CSARDGTSGQETQYF,TGCAGTGCTAGAGATGGGACTAGCGGACAAGAGACCCAGTACTTC
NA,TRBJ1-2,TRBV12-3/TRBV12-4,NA,CASSTSGQGGYTF,TGTGCCAGCAGTACCTCAGGGCAGGGAGGCTACACCTTC
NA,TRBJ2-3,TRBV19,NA,CASSPEGRDVDTQYF,TGTGCCAGTAGTCCAGAGGGCAGGGATGTGGATACGCAGTATTTT
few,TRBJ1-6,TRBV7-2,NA,CASSTGGSSYNSPLHF,TGTGCCAGCAGTACCGGCGGCAGCTCCTATAATTCACCCCTCCACTTT
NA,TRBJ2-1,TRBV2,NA,CASSGLSGGLHEQFF,TGTGCCAGCAGCGGCCTTTCGGGGGGCCTTCACGAGCAGTTCTTC
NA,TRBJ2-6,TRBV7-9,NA,CASSFPPSGANVLTF,TGTGCCAGCAGCTTCCCCCCGTCTGGGGCCAACGTCCTGACTTTC
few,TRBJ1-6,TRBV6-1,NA,CARKAEDFCSYNSPLHF,TGTGCCAGGAAGGCTGAGGACTTTTGCTCCTATAATTCACCCCTCCACTTT
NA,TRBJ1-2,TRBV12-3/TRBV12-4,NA,CASSFSTSGYTF,TGTGCCAGCAGTTTCTCGACGAGTGGCTACACCTTC
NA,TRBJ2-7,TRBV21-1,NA,CASSKERRGLNVQYF,TGTGCCAGCAGCAAAGAACGCAGGGGGCTGAATGTGCAGTACTTC
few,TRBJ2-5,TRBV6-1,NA,CASSPLTGKQTQYF,TGTGCCAGCAGTCCACTTACAGGGAAGCAGACCCAGTACTTC
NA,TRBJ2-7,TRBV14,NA,CASSQDKRATPEQYF,TGTGCCAGCAGCCAAGATAAAAGAGCGACTCCCGAGCAGTACTTC
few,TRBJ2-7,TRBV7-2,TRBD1,CASSLGPQGADEQYF,TGTGCCAGCAGCTTAGGTCCGCAGGGGGCCGACGAGCAGTACTTC
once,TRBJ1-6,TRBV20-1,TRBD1,CSAIPGQGHSPLHF,TGCAGTGCTATTCCGGGACAGGGGCACTCACCCCTCCACTTT
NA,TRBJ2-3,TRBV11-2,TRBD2,CASSQAGGGKDTQYF,TGTGCCAGCAGCCAAGCGGGAGGGGGGAAAGATACGCAGTATTTT
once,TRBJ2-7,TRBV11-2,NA,CASSLVGAPYVSEQYF,TGTGCCAGCAGCCTCGTGGGAGCCCCCTACGTCTCCGAGCAGTACTTC
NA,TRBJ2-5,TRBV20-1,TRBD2,CSASKLAGVETQYF,TGCAGTGCTAGTAAACTAGCGGGAGTGGAGACCCAGTACTTC
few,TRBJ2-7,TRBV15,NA,CATSRVERSYEQYF,TGTGCCACCAGCAGAGTAGAGCGATCCTACGAGCAGTACTTC
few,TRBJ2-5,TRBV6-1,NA,CASSPRGLERETQYF,TGTGCCAGCAGCCCTAGAGGGTTGGAGCGAGAGACCCAGTACTTC
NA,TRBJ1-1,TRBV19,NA,CASRSFGEDTEAFF,TGTGCCAGTAGATCATTTGGGGAGGACACTGAAGCTTTCTTT
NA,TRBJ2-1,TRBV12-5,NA,CASGLVVSRNEQFF,TGTGCTAGTGGTTTGGTTGTGAGTCGCAATGAGCAGTTCTTC
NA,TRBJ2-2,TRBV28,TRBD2,CASSLADGRLNTGELFF,TGTGCCAGCAGTTTGGCGGACGGGAGGCTGAACACCGGGGAGCTGTTTTTT
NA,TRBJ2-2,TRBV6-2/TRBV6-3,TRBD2,CASSQRGENTGELFF,TGTGCCAGCAGCCAGCGGGGGGAGAACACCGGGGAGCTGTTTTTT
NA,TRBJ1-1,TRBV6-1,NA,CASSNRDGLNTEAFF,TGTGCCAGCAGTAACCGGGACGGCCTGAACACTGAAGCTTTCTTT